These 2 T cell receptor beta chains were all obtained from the same sample, sequenced in a study of CD4 T cells in relation to SARS-CoV-2 and coronaviruses. Their recognized antigens are unknown. Unexposed donor CD4+ T cells date from about 2011-2018, before the COVID-19 pandemic. The cells were cultured for around ten days before CD4+ T cells were isolated. Sequencing was performed with immunoSEQ multiplex PCR; in TCRdb, only in-frame clones are kept and a portion is missing. Here the sample spans about 22,000 clones, 72% being singletons. The sample comprised CD4+ T cells from PBMCs, cultured in vitro. All receptors come from a human donor in good health.

The rearrangement links TRBV4-2 to TRBJ1-2; the match to TRBD1 covers 7 bases. The V and J ends lost 4 bases and 8 bases, in that order; junction bases with no gene match: 10. Germline assignment: CDR1 LGHNA and CDR2 YNFKEQ. The CDR3 is 14 residues long. The CDR3 spells CASSPNLRQGGYTF. CDR3 nucleotides: TGTGCCAGCAGCCCAAACCTTCGACAGGGCGGCTACACCTTC.

The J gene is TRBJ1-1, the V gene TRBV29-1; no definite D call. In germline, CDR1 is SQVTM, CDR2 ANQGSEA. The CDR3 extends over 17 amino acids. Trimming left V 3 bases short and J 3 bases short, with 23 bases between. The CDR3 DNA reads TGCAGCGTTGAGAGACTATTCGGCGAGGGTTTCGACACTGAAGCTTTCTTT. It translates to CSVERLFGEGFDTEAFF.